The next 10 T cell receptor beta chains were all read from a single sample in a study of T cell responses to AZD1222 COVID-19 vaccine. Clones were sequenced by immunoSEQ multiplex PCR, and TCRdb holds only the in-frame ones, with some missing. Of approximately 94,000 clones listed, approximately 87% are singletons. Sample: peripheral blood, taken on day 0 of AZD1222 vaccination. Every receptor here comes from an adult in good health.

This chain uses TRBV19 with TRBJ2-7, with TRBD1 matching over 8 bases. The germline gives CDR1 LNHDA, CDR2 SQIVND (reference sequence). Trimming at V came to 3 bases and at J to 2 bases, leaving 9 bases not matched to a gene. The CDR3 has 16 amino acids. The CDR3 loop is CASSISRTGSPYEQYF. The CDR3 DNA reads as TGTGCCAGTAGTATTAGTCGGACAGGGTCCCCCTACGAGCAGTACTTC.

The chain has TRBV2 and TRBJ2-5; D gene ambiguous. Trimming left V 7 bases short and J 5 bases short, with 11 bases between. Per germline, CDR1 SNHLY and CDR2 FYNNEI. This CDR3 region has 12 residues. CDR3 in amino acids: CASTRTGETQYF. In DNA, the CDR3 is TGTGCCAGCACCCGGACCGGGGAGACCCAGTACTTC.

The chain couples TRBV5-1 to TRBJ2-1; weak D call: TRBD2 (6 bases). This CDR3 region has 15 residues. In germline, CDR1 is SGHRS, CDR2 YFSETQ. The V and J ends lost 0 bases and 0 bases respectively, with 7 bases between them. The CDR3 here is CASSLAGDSYNEQFF. In DNA form, the CDR3 reads TGCGCCAGCAGCTTGGCGGGGGACTCCTACAATGAGCAGTTCTTC.

The table lists this clone with a count of one. This chain joins TRBV5-8 and TRBJ1-4; the D is unclear. CDR1 and CDR2 (germline): SGHTS, YDEGEE. The V end lost 4 bases, the J end lost 1 base, and 8 bases lay between the germline ends. This CDR3 contains 14 residues. For the CDR3, the DNA is TGTGCCAGCAGCATCTCAGAAACTAATGAAAAACTGTTTTTT. This translates into CASSISETNEKLFF. Combining the CDR3 with reference TRBV5-8 and TRBJ1-4 gives the whole variable domain EAGVTQSPTHLIKTRGQQATLRCSPISGHTSVYWYQQALGLGLQFLLWYDEGEERNRGNFPPRFSGRQFPNYSSELNVNALELEDSALYLCASSISETNEKLFFGSGTQLSVL.

V and J are TRBV5-1 and TRBJ2-3, with D perhaps TRBD1 (5 bases). Germline V CDR1 and CDR2: SGHRS, YFSETQ. V was clipped by 5 bases and J by 5 bases, with 15 bases between them. The CDR3 consists of 14 residues. For the CDR3, the DNA is TGCGCCAGCAGTTTCAGGGATCCCTTAGATACGCAGTATTTT. It specifies CASSFRDPLDTQYF.

The chain couples TRBV19 to TRBJ1-3, with D perhaps matching TRBD1 (5 bases). V gave up 8 bases and J gave up 2 bases, with 10 bases separating them. The CDR3 is made up of 13 amino acids. CDR1 and CDR2 (germline): LNHDA, SQIVND (reference sequence). CDR3 bases: TGTGCCAGTTCCTGGGGGACTGGAAACACCATATATTTT. Protein sequence: CASSWGTGNTIYF.

The genes are TRBV11-2 and TRBJ1-4; D is unclear. This CDR3 is 14 amino acids long. CDR1 and CDR2 (germline): SGHAT, FQNNGV. Trimming cost V 1 base and J 7 bases, with 10 bases left between them. The DNA for the CDR3 is TGTGCCAGCAGCTTAGGGTTGCCGGGTGAAAAACTGTTTTTT. This codes for CASSLGLPGEKLFF.

The chain combines TRBV19 with TRBJ2-7; weak D call: TRBD2 (5 bases). CDR1 is LNHDA, CDR2 SQIVND, per germline (reference sequence). The CDR3 contains 15 residues. The germline V and J ends were trimmed by 5 bases and 2 bases, with 16 bases remaining between them. The DNA for the CDR3 is TGTGCCAGTAGTCTTGACCCGGGGAATACCTACGAGCAGTACTTC. It yields the protein CASSLDPGNTYEQYF. The full variable domain, rest sourced from reference TRBV19 and TRBJ2-7, is DGGITQSPKYLFRKEGQNVTLSCEQNLNHDAMYWYRQDPGQGLRLIYYSQIVNDFQKGDIAEGYSVSREKKESFPLTVTSAQKNPTAFYLCASSLDPGNTYEQYFGPGTRLTVT.

The genes are TRBV6-6 and TRBJ2-2; 8 bases map to TRBD2. Germline-derived CDR1 and CDR2 are MNHNY and SVGAGI (reference sequence). J gave up 3 bases and V 7 bases, and 4 bases lay outside the gene matches. This CDR3 comprises 14 residues. The DNA for the CDR3 is TGTGCCAGCAAACTAGCGGACTACACCGGGGAGCTGTTTTTT. This gives the protein CASKLADYTGELFF.

V gene TRBV11-3 combines with J gene TRBJ1-1, with D perhaps TRBD1 (5 bases). CDR1 is SGHNT, CDR2 YENEEA, per germline. This CDR3 is 16 amino acids long. Between the trimmed V and J ends, which lost 4 bases and 1 base, there was a span of 16 bases. CDR3 in amino acids: CASSSGSTVSNTEAFF. In DNA form, the CDR3 reads TGTGCCAGCAGCTCGGGGTCGACAGTTTCGAACACTGAAGCTTTCTTT.